This record looks at one TCR beta chain sequence and its context. As yet, its antigen is unknown. Per the study methods: Built for papillary thyroid cancer, a distant-metastasis classifier drew on CDR3 differences across clinicopathological groups. TCRdb ran MiXCR on the PCR reads. Clone size and V and J calls follow TCRdb, not the original study. The sample has some 15,000 clones, over 25% seen once. This specimen comes from a study of metastatic and nonmetastatic thyroid tumors. For the study at large: The comparison covered peripheral blood and tumor or nodule tissue in malignant and benign thyroid patients. Findings and limits, study-wide: Versus benign nodules, malignant thyroid tumors reportedly had significantly higher TCR beta diversity, in blood and tumor.

No treatment of any kind had been given to any patient before thyroid surgery. Sequencing was performed on tumor tissue. This TCR was sampled from a male donor with papillary thyroid cancer or a benign thyroid nodule (not recorded which). Some clones in this sample may be carry-over from other donors' samples.

CDR3 DNA sequence: TGTGCCAGCAGGGTGACAGGGTTCGAGGTCTATGGCTACACCTTC. As protein: CASRVTGFEVYGYTF. The rearrangement joins TRBV6-2 or TRBV6-3 to TRBJ1-2, with TRBD1 matching over 7 bases. This CDR3 contains 15 residues. From germline, CDR1 is MNHEY and CDR2 SVGEGT. V was clipped by 6 bases and J by 4 bases; unmatched bases: 11.